This T cell receptor beta chain originates from a study of radiotherapy plus CTLA-4 blockade in lung cancer. Turning to the study itself: There were objective responses in 15% to 20% of patients, and 31% had disease control. Study conclusions and caveats: In blood, TCR clones derived from the tumor expanded after radiotherapy plus ipilimumab. Early blood T cell clone dynamics reportedly forecast response best, with interferon-beta.

CDR1 is LNHNV and CDR2 is YYDKDF in the germline V gene (reference sequence). The V end lost 0 bases, the J end lost 3 bases, and 5 bases lay between the germline ends. This CDR3 contains 13 residues. The assay was immunoSEQ multiplex PCR, and TCRdb's table has in-frame clones only and misses some. The sample holds 25,000 to 30,000 clones, about 76% seen once. With regard to this clone: Antigen: not known.

The J gene is TRBJ1-1, the V gene TRBV15, with D uncertain. The receptor was isolated from a human donor with non-small cell lung cancer that progressed on radiotherapy plus ipilimumab. This specimen consisted of peripheral blood, obtained from a patient treated with radiotherapy plus ipilimumab. CDR3 loop: CATSRERHTEAFF. CDR3 bases: TGTGCCACCAGCAGAGAAAGACACACTGAAGCTTTCTTT.